The 31 T cell receptor beta chains listed next were all sequenced from one sample in a study of T cells after posttransplantation cyclophosphamide. Repertoires were generated with immunoSEQ multiplex PCR, while TCRdb's copy carries only in-frame clones and drops some. The profile shows approximately 50,000 clones, 94% of them singletons. The sample was PBMCs. The source of these receptors is a woman in her 30s in good health and a related stem cell transplant donor.

This chain joins TRBV7-2 and TRBJ2-1; the match to TRBD1 covers 7 bases. This CDR3 is built from 16 residues. Germline V gene sequence: CDR1 SGHTA, CDR2 FQGNSA. After removal of 5 bases from V and 6 bases from J, the junction contained 13 bases not matched to a gene. CDR3 amino acids: CASSPPLATGSNEQFF. CDR3 sequence (DNA): TGTGCCAGCAGCCCTCCTTTAGCGACAGGGAGCAATGAGCAGTTCTTC.

CDR3 loop: CASKDARVAGNTIYF. The CDR3 coding sequence is TGTGCCAGCAAGGATGCCAGGGTCGCCGGAAACACCATATATTTT. This chain joins TRBV2 and TRBJ1-3; perhaps TRBD1 as D (5 bases). Looked up from germline, CDR1 is SNHLY and CDR2 is FYNNEI. Trimming took 7 bases from V and 4 from J, leaving 17 bases between them. The CDR3 is made up of 15 amino acids.

V usage is TRBV5-4 and J usage is TRBJ2-7; possibly TRBD2 for D (7 bases). CDR1 and CDR2 (germline): SGHNT, YYREEE (reference sequence). This CDR3 spans 16 amino acids. Deletions cut 4 bases from V and 2 bases from J, with 19 bases between. The CDR3 loop reads CASSPHRGGQPYEQYF. CDR3 sequence (DNA): TGTGCCAGCAGCCCACATCGCGGGGGACAACCCTACGAGCAGTACTTC.

CDR3 sequence (DNA): TGTGCCAGCAGCCGCCGGACAGGGCTGACTCGCAATGAGCAGTTCTTC. Protein: CASSRRTGLTRNEQFF. The V gene is TRBV7-2, the J gene TRBJ2-1; 8 nucleotides agree with TRBD1. This CDR3 has 16 amino acids. V trimming: 5 bases; J trimming: 6 bases; junction bases outside the gene matches: 12. CDR1 SGHTA and CDR2 FQGNSA come from the germline V gene.

CDR3 sequence reads: CAISESAGINTEAFF. In nucleotides, the CDR3 is TGTGCCATCAGTGAGTCGGCGGGGATCAACACTGAAGCTTTCTTT. The J gene is TRBJ1-1, the V gene TRBV10-3; D gene unclear. The V gene lost 0 bases and the J gene lost 2 bases, with 10 bases spanning the gap. Germline V gives CDR1 ENHRY, CDR2 SYGVKD. CDR3 size: 15 residues.

V is TRBV6-5 and J is TRBJ2-7; 9 bases align to TRBD1. Germline V lookup: CDR1 MNHEY, CDR2 SVGAGI. The CDR3 sequence is 13 residues long. The V segment lost 6 bases and the J segment 4 bases; nucleotides outside the gene matches: 4. CDR3 loop: CASSQGQGYEQYF. The CDR3 coding sequence is TGTGCCAGCAGCCAGGGACAGGGATACGAGCAGTACTTC.

The chain recombines TRBV25-1 with TRBJ2-7; D is possibly TRBD1 (5 bases). Deletions cut 3 bases from V and 8 bases from J, with 11 bases between. Germline V gene data show CDR1 as MGHDK and CDR2 as SYGVNS. The CDR3 extends over 12 amino acids. Written as DNA, the CDR3 is TGTGCCAGCAGTGATTACAGGAAGAAGCAGTACTTC. It translates to CASSDYRKKQYF.

The CDR3 DNA follows: TGTGCCAGCAACAGGAACAATGAGCAGTTCTTC. Translated: CASNRNNEQFF. The chain carries TRBV2 and TRBJ2-1; D is perhaps TRBD1 (5 bases). This CDR3 is 11 amino acids long. Trimming shortened V by 7 bases and J by 5 bases, and 6 bases separated the two germline ends. CDR1 is SNHLY, CDR2 FYNNEI, per germline. Full variable domain (remainder filled in from reference TRBV2 and TRBJ2-1): EPEVTQTPSHQVTQMGQEVILRCVPISNHLYFYWYRQILGQKVEFLVSFYNNEISEKSEIFDDQFSVERPDGSNFTLKIRSTKLEDSAMYFCASNRNNEQFFGPGTRLTVL.

The rearrangement joins TRBV4-3 to TRBJ1-2, with 9 positions matching TRBD1. Unmatched junction bases numbered 10, after V lost 0 bases and J lost 5 bases. This CDR3 comprises 17 residues. In germline, CDR1 is LGHNA, CDR2 YSLEER. This chain's CDR3 is CASSQDLGDRGFYGYTF. In DNA, the CDR3 is TGCGCCAGCAGCCAAGATCTTGGAGACAGGGGGTTTTATGGCTACACCTTC.

The V and J genes are TRBV19 and TRBJ2-1; the match to TRBD2 covers 13 bases. CDR1 and CDR2 (germline): LNHDA, SQIVND (reference sequence). The CDR3 is 14 amino acids. V lost 10 bases and J lost 8; bases outside the gene matches: 8. The CDR3 DNA is TGTGCCACCGCAACTAGCGGGGGGGCACATGAGCAGTTCTTC. It codes for CATATSGGAHEQFF.

The chain joins TRBV27 to TRBJ2-7, with TRBD1 matching over 9 bases. CDR1 and CDR2 from the germline V gene are MNHEY and SMNVEV (reference sequence). V dropped 9 bases and J dropped 3; count of bases not matched to a gene: 6. CDR3 size: 13 residues. The CDR3 sequence: CASSGQGFYEQYF. Written as DNA, the CDR3 is TGTGCCAGTTCGGGACAGGGCTTCTACGAGCAGTACTTC.

In this sample, this clone turned up once. The V and J genes are TRBV11-2 and TRBJ1-1, with 8 bases lining up with TRBD1. This CDR3 region has 14 residues. Germline V gives CDR1 SGHAT, CDR2 FQNNGV. V gave up 6 bases and J gave up 3 bases; unmatched junction bases: 6. The CDR3 is CASSPTGDDTEAFF. The CDR3 DNA follows: TGTGCCAGCAGTCCGACAGGGGACGACACTGAAGCTTTCTTT.

The chain recombines TRBV13 with TRBJ2-7; 10 bases line up with TRBD1. The CDR3 totals 14 residues. Germline V gene lookup returns CDR1 PRHDT and CDR2 FYEKMQ (reference sequence). Unmatched junction bases numbered 5, after V lost 5 bases and J lost 4 bases. The CDR3 nucleotides are TGTGCCAGCAGCCCGAGGACAGGGGGGTACGAGCAGTACTTC. This encodes CASSPRTGGYEQYF.

The chain uses TRBV7-9 and TRBJ1-6; TRBD1 might be the D (5 bases). The CDR3 extends over 14 amino acids. Deletions cut 1 base from V and 9 bases from J, with 10 bases between. Per germline, CDR1 SEHNR and CDR2 FQNEAQ (reference sequence). This chain's CDR3 is CASSLVGALSPLHF. CDR3 coding DNA: TGTGCCAGCAGCTTAGTAGGGGCTCTTTCACCCCTCCACTTT.

V and J are TRBV2 and TRBJ2-4, with 9 bases fitting TRBD2. The trim removed 0 bases at V and 5 bases at J, leaving 2 bases unmatched. The germline CDR1 and CDR2 sequences are SNHLY and FYNNEI. The CDR3 spans 15 residues. CDR3 in amino acids: CASSEARGGENIQYF. Written as DNA, the CDR3 is TGTGCCAGCAGTGAAGCGCGGGGGGGGGAAAACATTCAGTACTTC.

V gene TRBV10-3 combines with J gene TRBJ1-2; D is undetermined. The CDR3 runs to 15 residues. The V gene's germline CDR1 is ENHRY and CDR2 SYGVKD. V was trimmed by 4 bases and J by 2 bases, leaving 14 bases between them. CDR3 loop: CAISVSSGKNYGYTF. CDR3 bases: TGTGCCATCAGTGTATCCAGCGGAAAGAACTATGGCTACACCTTC.

In DNA, the CDR3 is TGTGCCAGCAGCCGAGGGGACAGGAGCTCCTACGAGCAGTACTTC. It encodes CASSRGDRSSYEQYF. V gene TRBV7-8 combines with J gene TRBJ2-7; 8 nucleotides line up with TRBD1. With V trimmed by 5 bases and J by 0 bases, 6 bases remained unmatched. CDR1 is SGHVS, CDR2 FQNEAQ, per germline. The CDR3 has 15 amino acids.

V gene TRBV7-9 combines with J gene TRBJ1-2, with D possibly being TRBD1 (5 bases). Germline V gene data show CDR1 as SEHNR and CDR2 as FQNEAQ (reference sequence). V was shortened by 6 bases and J by 0 bases, with 11 bases between the two germline ends. This CDR3 is 14 amino acids long. DNA for the CDR3: TGTGCCAGCAGTCCAGACAGATCTAACTATGGCTACACCTTC. Its translation is CASSPDRSNYGYTF.

The V and J genes are TRBV11-1 and TRBJ2-3, with 7 positions matching TRBD2. The CDR3 is 16 residues long. Germline V CDR1 and CDR2: SGHAT, FQDESV (reference sequence). J lost 0 bases, V lost 4 bases, and 7 bases had no gene match. CDR3 loop: CASSSPSAGSTDTQYF. CDR3 coding DNA: TGTGCCAGCAGCTCGCCCTCAGCGGGGAGCACAGATACGCAGTATTTT.

As for this clone: Other DNA sequences in the sample encode the same CDR3. This sequence joins TRBV4-3 and TRBJ1-5; no reliable D call. Trimming left V 0 bases short and J 0 bases short, with 12 bases between. This CDR3 contains 17 residues. Germline CDR1 is LGHNA and CDR2 is YSLEER. Here the CDR3 reads CASSQDPQAGSNQPQHF. CDR3 sequence (DNA): TGCGCCAGCAGCCAAGATCCGCAGGCGGGTAGCAATCAGCCCCAGCATTTT.

The chain carries TRBV5-1 and TRBJ1-1; 8 nucleotides align to TRBD1. This CDR3 spans 16 amino acids. V trimming: 1 base; J trimming: 3 bases; junction bases outside the gene matches: 8. Germline CDR1 reads SGHRS; CDR2 reads YFSETQ. The CDR3 coding sequence is TGCGCCAGCAGCTTGTCCAGGGGGCGTTTGGACACTGAAGCTTTCTTT. Translating it yields CASSLSRGRLDTEAFF.

Concerning this clone: Possible read error: a much larger clone is one base away. This rearrangement joins TRBV6-1 to TRBJ2-5, with TRBD1 as a possible D gene (6 bases). The CDR3 contains 15 residues. Germline-derived CDR1 and CDR2 are MNHNS and SASEGT. CDR3 sequence reads: CASSEYQGSSEAQYF. CDR3 nucleotides: TGTGCCAGCAGTGAATATCAGGGGTCGTCAGAGGCCCAGTACTTC.

This rearrangement joins TRBV11-1 to TRBJ2-7; D is uncertain. The CDR3 is made up of 12 amino acids. The V and J ends lost 2 bases and 4 bases respectively, with 6 bases between them. CDR1 and CDR2 from the germline V gene are SGHAT and FQDESV (reference sequence). In DNA, the CDR3 is TGTGCCAGCAGCTTAACGCGGTACGAGCAGTACTTC. Translating gives CASSLTRYEQYF.

The chain links TRBV7-9 to TRBJ2-5; D not certain. Germline V CDR1 and CDR2: SEHNR, FQNEAQ (reference sequence). The CDR3 is made up of 12 amino acids. V dropped 2 bases and J dropped 7 bases, with 8 bases sitting between them. CDR3 in DNA: TGTGCCAGCAGCTTATCAACGGGGACCCAGTACTTC. Translation: CASSLSTGTQYF.

The genes are TRBV4-2 and TRBJ2-3, with 8 bases identical to TRBD2. CDR1 LGHNA and CDR2 YNFKEQ come from the germline V gene. CDR3 length: 16 residues. The ends lost 1 base at V and 4 bases at J; junction bases unmatched: 7. The CDR3 DNA reads TGTGCCAGCAGCCAAGTAACACTCGGGGGGGCAGATACGCAGTATTTT. Its protein product is CASSQVTLGGADTQYF.

The chain employs TRBV25-1 and TRBJ2-1, with D tentatively TRBD2 (6 bases). V lost 6 bases and J lost 4, with 13 bases in between. CDR1 is MGHDK, CDR2 SYGVNS, per germline. This CDR3 contains 14 residues. The CDR3 region is CASRTGGSYNEQFF. Written as DNA, the CDR3 is TGTGCCAGCAGGACCGGGGGTAGTTACAATGAGCAGTTCTTC.

CDR3 in DNA: TGTGCCAGCAGCGTAGGTGCGGGGGGGCCGGGCACCGGGGAGCTGTTTTTT. The encoded protein is CASSVGAGGPGTGELFF. This rearrangement joins TRBV9 to TRBJ2-2; 9 bases match TRBD2. The V gene's germline CDR1 is SGDLS and CDR2 YYNGEE. The CDR3 is 17 amino acids. The V and J ends lost 0 bases and 4 bases, in that order; junction bases with no gene match: 7. The full variable domain, with the rest looked up from reference TRBV9 and TRBJ2-2, is DSGVTQTPKHLITATGQRVTLRCSPRSGDLSVYWYQQSLDQGLQFLIQYYNGEERAKGNILERFSAQQFPDLHSELNLSSLELGDSALYFCASSVGAGGPGTGELFFGEGSRLTVL.

This clone was observed once. The V gene is TRBV18, the J gene TRBJ1-4, with D maybe TRBD1 (6 bases). The CDR3 sequence is 15 residues long. Germline CDR1 and CDR2: KGHSH and LQKENI. V gave up 1 base and J gave up 3 bases, with 9 bases separating them. The CDR3 loop is CASSPLDSPNEKLFF. CDR3 DNA sequence: TGTGCCAGCTCACCACTGGACAGTCCTAATGAAAAACTGTTTTTT.

This chain joins TRBV5-1 and TRBJ2-5; 8 positions agree with TRBD1. V shed 2 bases, J shed 5 bases, and the junction held 8 bases outside the gene matches. Germline V gives CDR1 SGHRS, CDR2 YFSETQ. CDR3 length: 15 amino acids. The CDR3 nucleotides are TGCGCCAGCAGCTTCGGACAGGGATTACGGGAGACCCAGTACTTC. Amino acids: CASSFGQGLRETQYF.

The rearrangement joins TRBV7-8 to TRBJ1-1; TRBD1 agrees at 8 bases. From germline, CDR1 is SGHVS and CDR2 FQNEAQ. CDR3 size: 15 residues. The ends lost 2 bases at V and 1 base at J; junction bases unmatched: 3. CDR3: CASSLSTGGNTEAFF. The DNA for the CDR3 is TGTGCCAGCAGCTTAAGTACAGGGGGGAACACTGAAGCTTTCTTT.

The chain recombines TRBV10-3 with TRBJ2-4, with a tentative D call TRBD2 (7 bases). CDR1 is ENHRY, CDR2 SYGVKD, per germline. V dropped 0 bases and J dropped 5 bases, with 14 bases sitting between them. CDR3 length: 16 amino acids. CDR3: CAISESKGGLENIQYF. CDR3 in DNA: TGTGCCATCAGTGAGTCGAAGGGGGGGCTTGAAAACATTCAGTACTTC.